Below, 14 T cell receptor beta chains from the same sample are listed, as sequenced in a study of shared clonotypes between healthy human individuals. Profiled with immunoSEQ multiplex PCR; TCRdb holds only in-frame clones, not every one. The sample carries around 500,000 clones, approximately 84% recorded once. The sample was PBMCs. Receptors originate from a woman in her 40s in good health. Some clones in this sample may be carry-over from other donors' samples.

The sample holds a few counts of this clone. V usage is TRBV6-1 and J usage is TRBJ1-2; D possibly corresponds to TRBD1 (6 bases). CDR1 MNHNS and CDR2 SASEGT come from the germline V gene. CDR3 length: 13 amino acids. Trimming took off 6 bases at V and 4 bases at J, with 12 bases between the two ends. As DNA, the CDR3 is TGTGCCAGCAGCGCTGACAGGTTCTATGGCTACACCTTC. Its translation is CASSADRFYGYTF.

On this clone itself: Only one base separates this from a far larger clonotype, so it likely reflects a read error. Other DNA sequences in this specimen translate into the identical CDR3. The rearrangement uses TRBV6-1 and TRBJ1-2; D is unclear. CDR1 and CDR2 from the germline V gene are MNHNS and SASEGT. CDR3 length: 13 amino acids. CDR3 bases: TGTGCAAGCAGTCCAGTAGCGGAAGATGGCTACACCTTC. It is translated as CASSPVAEDGYTF.

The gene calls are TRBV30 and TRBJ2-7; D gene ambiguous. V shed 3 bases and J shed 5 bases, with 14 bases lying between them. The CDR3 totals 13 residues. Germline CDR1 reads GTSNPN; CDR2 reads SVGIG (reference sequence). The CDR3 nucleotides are TGTGCCTGGAGCCCCGGGCTCGGCGACGAGCAGTACTTC. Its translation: CAWSPGLGDEQYF.

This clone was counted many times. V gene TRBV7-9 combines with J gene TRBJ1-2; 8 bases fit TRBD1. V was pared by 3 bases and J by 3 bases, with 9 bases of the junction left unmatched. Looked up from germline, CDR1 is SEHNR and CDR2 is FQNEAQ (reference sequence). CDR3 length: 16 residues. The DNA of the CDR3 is TGTGCCAGCAGCTTCCTGGACAGGGAGGAGTACTATGGCTACACCTTC. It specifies CASSFLDREEYYGYTF.

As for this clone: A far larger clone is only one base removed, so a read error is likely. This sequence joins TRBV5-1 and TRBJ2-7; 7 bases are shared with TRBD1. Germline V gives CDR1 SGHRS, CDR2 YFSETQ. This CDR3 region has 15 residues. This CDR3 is CASSSTGTESCEQYF. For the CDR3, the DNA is TGCGCCAGCAGCTCCACCGGGACAGAGTCCTGCGAGCAGTACTTC. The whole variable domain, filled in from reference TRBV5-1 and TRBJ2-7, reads KAGVTQTPRYLIKTRGQQVTLSCSPISGHRSVSWYQQTPGQGLQFLFEYFSETQRNKGNFPGRFSGRQFSNSRSEMNVSTLELGDSALYLCASSSTGTESCEQYFGPGTRLTVT.

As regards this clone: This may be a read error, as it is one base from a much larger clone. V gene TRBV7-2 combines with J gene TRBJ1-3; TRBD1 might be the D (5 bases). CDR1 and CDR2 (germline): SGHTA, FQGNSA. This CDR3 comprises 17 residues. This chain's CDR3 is CASSLRGGADSGNTVYF. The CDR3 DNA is TGTGCCAGCAGCTTACGGGGCGGGGCAGACTCTGGAAACACCGTATATTTT.

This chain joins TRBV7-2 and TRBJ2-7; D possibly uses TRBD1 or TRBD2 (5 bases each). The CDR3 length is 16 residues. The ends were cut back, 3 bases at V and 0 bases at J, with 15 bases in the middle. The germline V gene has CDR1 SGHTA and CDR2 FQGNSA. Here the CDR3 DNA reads TGTGCCAGCAGCTTGGACCACGGGACGGCCTCCTACGAGCAGTACTTC. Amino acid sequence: CASSLDHGTASYEQYF.

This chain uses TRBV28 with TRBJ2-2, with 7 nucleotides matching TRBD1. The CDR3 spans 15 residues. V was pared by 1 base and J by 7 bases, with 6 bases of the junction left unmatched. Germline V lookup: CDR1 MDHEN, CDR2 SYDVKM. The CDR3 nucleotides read TGTGCCAGCAGTTTATTAGGGGGCGCGATCGGGGAGCTGTTTTTT. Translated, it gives CASSLLGGAIGELFF.

The CDR3 is CASIRSGKYEAFF. The CDR3 DNA reads as TGTGCCAGCATTCGTTCAGGGAAATACGAAGCTTTCTTT. The chain uses TRBV28 and TRBJ1-1; TRBD1 is a possible D gene (5 bases). V lost 7 bases, J lost 8 bases, and 17 bases lay in between. This CDR3 region has 13 residues. Per germline, CDR1 MDHEN and CDR2 SYDVKM.

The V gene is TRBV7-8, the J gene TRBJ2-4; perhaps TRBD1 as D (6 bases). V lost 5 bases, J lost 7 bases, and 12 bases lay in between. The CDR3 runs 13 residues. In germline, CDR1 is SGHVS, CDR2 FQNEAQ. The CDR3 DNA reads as TGTGCCAGCAGCAACGACAGGTCCAACATTCAGTACTTC. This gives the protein CASSNDRSNIQYF.

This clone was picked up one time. The CDR3 bases are TGTGCCAGCAGCCCCTATCAGGGTTATACCTACGAGCAGTACTTC. As protein: CASSPYQGYTYEQYF. This chain connects TRBV7-2 to TRBJ2-7; tentative D call: TRBD1 (5 bases). V lost 5 bases, J lost 2 bases, and 16 bases lay in between. Germline V gives CDR1 SGHTA, CDR2 FQGNSA. There are 15 residues in the CDR3.

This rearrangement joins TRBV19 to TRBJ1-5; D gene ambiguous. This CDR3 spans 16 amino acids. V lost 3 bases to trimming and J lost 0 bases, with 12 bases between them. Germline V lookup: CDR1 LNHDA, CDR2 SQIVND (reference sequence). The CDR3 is CASSIEAAFSNQPQHF. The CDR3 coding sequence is TGTGCCAGTAGTATCGAGGCAGCCTTTAGCAATCAGCCCCAGCATTTT.

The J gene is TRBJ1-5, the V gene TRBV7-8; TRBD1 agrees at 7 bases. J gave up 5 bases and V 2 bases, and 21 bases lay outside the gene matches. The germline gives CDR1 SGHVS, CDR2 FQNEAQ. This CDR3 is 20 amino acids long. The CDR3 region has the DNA TGTGCCAGCAGCTTAACTATCGGACAGGCGGCGGGCCGGCTACATCAGCCCCAGCATTTT. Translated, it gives CASSLTIGQAAGRLHQPQHF.

The CDR3, as DNA: TGTGCCAGCAGCGTAGTGGACGGGTCCTACGAGCAGTACTTC. This translates into CASSVVDGSYEQYF. J is TRBJ2-5 and V is TRBV9; D call uncertain. The J call is doubtful: the DNA matches TRBJ2-7 better. The V gene's germline CDR1 is SGDLS and CDR2 YYNGEE. This CDR3 has 14 amino acids.